The 8 T cell receptor beta chains below were found in one sample sequenced in a study of STAT5B mutations in CD4+ large granular lymphocyte leukemia. Here immunoSEQ multiplex PCR was the method, and the copy in TCRdb shows in-frame clones only, minus some. The table lists about 30,000 clones, 75% to 85% of them singletons. The specimen was CD4+ T cells from blood buffy coats. These receptors were taken from a human donor in good health.

The chain combines TRBV7-2 with TRBJ2-7; maybe TRBD1 (5 bases). The germline V gene has CDR1 SGHTA and CDR2 FQGNSA. The CDR3 extends over 15 amino acids. With 4 bases removed from V and 2 bases from J, the gap between germline ends came to 15 bases. The CDR3 nucleotides are TGTGCCAGCAGCTCAGGGAAAGGGGCCGCCTACGAGCAGTACTTC. Translated, it gives CASSSGKGAAYEQYF.

This chain uses TRBV6-5 with TRBJ2-3; TRBD1 matches 9 bases. Germline V lookup: CDR1 MNHEY, CDR2 SVGAGI. The V segment lost 5 bases and the J segment 5 bases; nucleotides outside the gene matches: 5. This CDR3 spans 14 amino acids. The chain's CDR3 is CASSRQGVGDTQYF. The CDR3 nucleotides are TGTGCCAGCAGTCGACAGGGGGTAGGAGATACGCAGTATTTT.

The genes are TRBV19 and TRBJ2-4; TRBD1 matches at 8 bases. The CDR3 runs 16 residues. With 5 bases clipped from V and 2 bases from J, the junction kept 8 bases outside the gene matches. From germline, CDR1 is LNHDA and CDR2 SQIVND (reference sequence). The CDR3 bases are TGTGCCAGTAGTGGACAGGGACAGGCGTCCAAAAACATTCAGTACTTC. Protein: CASSGQGQASKNIQYF.

V is TRBV5-1 and J is TRBJ1-1; D is unresolved. The V gene's germline CDR1 is SGHRS and CDR2 YFSETQ. CDR3 length equals 14 residues. Trimming shortened V by 4 bases and J by 3 bases, and 13 bases separated the two germline ends. DNA of the CDR3: TGCGCCAGCAGCACACGAGTAGAGGACACTGAAGCTTTCTTT. This gives the protein CASSTRVEDTEAFF.

The chain couples TRBV5-1 to TRBJ2-7; D gene ambiguous. There are 13 residues in the CDR3. The ends were cut back, 1 base at V and 2 bases at J, with 7 bases in the middle. Germline V lookup: CDR1 SGHRS, CDR2 YFSETQ. The CDR3 DNA reads TGCGCCAGCAGCTTGCCCGGAGCCTACGAGCAGTACTTC. It is translated as CASSLPGAYEQYF.

This clone was seen more than once but under ten times. The V call is TRBV12-5, the J call TRBJ2-7; 8 bases are a match to TRBD1. With V trimmed by 2 bases and J by 2 bases, 5 bases remained unmatched. The germline gives CDR1 LGHNT, CDR2 FRNRAP. This CDR3 spans 15 amino acids. The CDR3 spells CASGLPGTGAYEQYF. CDR3 coding DNA: TGTGCTAGTGGTTTGCCCGGGACAGGTGCCTACGAGCAGTACTTC.

In its sample, this clone was seen a few times. V usage is TRBV15 and J usage is TRBJ2-7; 7 positions agree with TRBD2. This CDR3 spans 17 amino acids. The germline CDR1 and CDR2 sequences are LNHNV and YYDKDF (reference sequence). V lost 3 bases to trimming and J lost 5 bases; unmatched junction nucleotides: 16. CDR3 residues: CATSRTIASGGTDEQYF. CDR3 in DNA: TGTGCCACCAGCAGGACCATCGCTAGCGGAGGTACCGACGAGCAGTACTTC.

The chain combines TRBV5-4 with TRBJ1-2; D is possibly TRBD1 (5 bases). Germline CDR1 and CDR2: SGHNT and YYREEE (reference sequence). The CDR3 loop spans 16 amino acids. Trimming stripped 2 bases from V and 2 bases from J, with 16 bases between. In DNA form, the CDR3 reads TGTGCCAGCAGCTTCCGAACGGGACCCAGGAACTATGGCTACACCTTC. Amino acid sequence: CASSFRTGPRNYGYTF.